The 29 T cell receptor beta chains given below trace back to one sample, sequenced in a study of blood T cell repertoires in COVID-19. TCRdb's copy holds only in-frame clones and misses some; the assay was immunoSEQ multiplex PCR. The profile shows hundreds of thousands of clones, roughly 82% of them singletons. The sequencing sample was made of peripheral blood. All receptors derive from a woman aged 65 to 85 with acute or convalescent COVID-19.

This chain joins TRBV7-9 and TRBJ1-1; TRBD1 matches 7 bases. The CDR3 has 14 residues. Germline V gene data show CDR1 as SEHNR and CDR2 as FQNEAQ (reference sequence). V was clipped by 5 bases and J by 5 bases; unmatched bases: 8. The CDR3 bases are TGTGCCAGCAGCCCACGACAGGGAGGAACTGAAGCTTTCTTT. As protein: CASSPRQGGTEAFF.

This clone showed up just once. The chain links TRBV19 to TRBJ2-4, with TRBD2 matching over 9 bases. Trimming at V came to 7 bases and at J to 6 bases, leaving 13 bases not matched to a gene. CDR3 size: 16 residues. CDR1 and CDR2 from the germline V gene are LNHDA and SQIVND (reference sequence). The CDR3 protein is CASKTRGRGGGNIQYF. In nucleotides, the CDR3 is TGTGCCAGTAAAACCCGTGGGCGGGGGGGTGGAAACATTCAGTACTTC.

The chain joins TRBV30 to TRBJ1-2; D unresolved. V dropped 2 bases and J dropped 2 bases, with 6 bases sitting between them. The CDR3 spans 12 residues. Germline V lookup: CDR1 GTSNPN, CDR2 SVGIG (reference sequence). CDR3 bases: TGTGCCTGGAGTTTAACAAACTATGGCTACACCTTC. It is translated as CAWSLTNYGYTF.

The rearrangement joins TRBV5-4 to TRBJ2-1; tentatively, D is TRBD1 (5 bases). The CDR3 covers 15 residues. CDR1 SGHNT and CDR2 YYREEE come from the germline V gene (reference sequence). V was pared by 4 bases and J by 5 bases, with 16 bases between. CDR3 amino acids: CASSLGHGQHNEQFF. CDR3 bases: TGTGCCAGCAGCCTAGGACACGGCCAACACAATGAGCAGTTCTTC.

This sequence joins TRBV30 and TRBJ2-7; 9 bases match TRBD2. This CDR3 spans 14 amino acids. Per germline, CDR1 GTSNPN and CDR2 SVGIG (reference sequence). V shed 5 bases and J 2 bases; nucleotides not matched to a gene: 7. CDR3: CAWEPGLAPYEQYF. The DNA for the CDR3 is TGTGCCTGGGAGCCGGGACTAGCCCCCTACGAGCAGTACTTC.

The rearrangement joins TRBV5-6 to TRBJ1-2; possible D gene TRBD1, 6 bases. From germline, CDR1 is SGHDT and CDR2 YYEEEE. Trimming took off 3 bases at V and 5 bases at J, with 17 bases between the two ends. The CDR3 loop spans 15 amino acids. The CDR3 DNA reads TGTGCCAGCAGCTCCCGGGCTTTAGGGGGTTATGGCTACACCTTC. Amino acids: CASSSRALGGYGYTF.

The V gene is TRBV5-1, the J gene TRBJ1-2; the D gene is possibly TRBD1 (5 bases). V was shortened by 4 bases and J by 7 bases, with 11 bases between the two germline ends. This CDR3 comprises 12 residues. The germline CDR1 and CDR2 sequences are SGHRS and YFSETQ. The CDR3 nucleotides are TGCGCCAGCAGCGCCCAGGGAGGTGGCTACACCTTC. Its translation is CASSAQGGGYTF. The full variable domain, rest sourced from reference TRBV5-1 and TRBJ1-2, is KAGVTQTPRYLIKTRGQQVTLSCSPISGHRSVSWYQQTPGQGLQFLFEYFSETQRNKGNFPGRFSGRQFSNSRSEMNVSTLELGDSALYLCASSAQGGGYTFGSGTRLTVV.

The rearrangement uses TRBV19 and TRBJ1-2, with D hard to call. CDR3 size: 15 residues. Germline V CDR1 and CDR2: LNHDA, SQIVND (reference sequence). V gave up 5 bases and J gave up 0 bases, with 13 bases separating them. CDR3 amino acids: CASSRPSLANYGYTF. CDR3 in DNA: TGTGCCAGTAGTCGACCCAGCCTAGCTAACTATGGCTACACCTTC.

This chain connects TRBV27 to TRBJ1-2; 11 nucleotides line up with TRBD1. V lost 6 bases to trimming and J lost 2 bases; unmatched junction nucleotides: 8. Per the germline V gene, CDR1 is MNHEY and CDR2 is SMNVEV (reference sequence). The CDR3 extends over 16 amino acids. As DNA, the CDR3 is TGTGCCAGCAGACCTCGTCGGACAGGGGGCAACTATGGCTACACCTTC. It translates to CASRPRRTGGNYGYTF.

As DNA, the CDR3 is TGTGCCAGCAGCCAAAGCCCCCCGACAGGGTGGCTGGGCCAGCCCCAGCATTTT. Translating gives CASSQSPPTGWLGQPQHF. The chain carries TRBV3-1 (or the pseudogene TRBV3-2) and TRBJ1-5, with 7 nucleotides matching TRBD1. This CDR3 region has 18 residues. CDR1 is LGHDT, CDR2 YNNKEL, per germline (reference sequence). Unmatched junction bases numbered 17, after V lost 2 bases and J lost 7 bases.

The rearrangement uses TRBV14 and TRBJ2-1; D not resolved. The V end lost 2 bases, the J end lost 8 bases, and 10 bases lay between the germline ends. The CDR3 extends over 13 amino acids. Germline CDR1 is SGHDN and CDR2 is FVKESK. The CDR3 DNA reads as TGTGCCAGCAGCCAATTCCTAAGCGATGAGCAGTTCTTC. Translation gives CASSQFLSDEQFF.

This rearrangement joins TRBV12-3 or TRBV12-4 to TRBJ1-5; D is perhaps TRBD1 (6 bases). The CDR3 spans 13 residues. The V gene lost 6 bases and the J gene lost 3 bases, with 9 bases spanning the gap. For the CDR3, the DNA is TGTGCCAGCAGCAGGGGACCCAATCAGCCCCAGCATTTT. Amino acids: CASSRGPNQPQHF.

This chain joins TRBV5-6 and TRBJ1-2; 9 nucleotides match TRBD1. CDR1 and CDR2 from the germline V gene are SGHDT and YYEEEE. V dropped 4 bases and J dropped 4; count of bases not matched to a gene: 5. CDR3 size: 14 residues. The CDR3 nucleotides are TGTGCCAGCAGCGGGGACAGGGACAGCTATGGCTACACCTTC. This translates into CASSGDRDSYGYTF.

The V call is TRBV29-1, the J call TRBJ2-1; 9 bases are shared with TRBD1. CDR3 length: 15 amino acids. CDR1 and CDR2 (germline): SQVTM, ANQGSEA. V lost 6 bases and J lost 5; bases outside the gene matches: 11. CDR3 bases: TGCAGCGTCCGCGTAGACAGGGGGAAAAACAATGAGCAGTTCTTC. Translation gives CSVRVDRGKNNEQFF.

This sequence joins TRBV2 and TRBJ2-1; possible D gene TRBD1, 5 bases. This CDR3 region has 15 residues. Germline V gene lookup returns CDR1 SNHLY and CDR2 FYNNEI. The V and J ends lost 2 bases and 0 bases respectively, with 8 bases between them. CDR3 DNA sequence: TGTGCCAGCAGTGAATATCAGGGCTCCTACAATGAGCAGTTCTTC. This codes for CASSEYQGSYNEQFF.

This clone appeared once. V usage is TRBV28 and J usage is TRBJ1-2, with 7 nucleotides matching TRBD1. The CDR3 sequence is 14 residues long. V lost 6 bases and J lost 3; bases outside the gene matches: 7. CDR1 is MDHEN and CDR2 is SYDVKM in the germline V gene. CDR3 amino acids: CASSGTTGDYGYTF. The CDR3 DNA sequence: TGTGCCAGCAGCGGAACTACAGGGGACTATGGCTACACCTTC.

The CDR3 region is CASTSQGNNSPLHF. The DNA for the CDR3 is TGTGCCAGCACCTCACAGGGGAACAATTCACCCCTCCACTTT. The chain carries TRBV5-8 and TRBJ1-6; 7 positions agree with TRBD1. Germline V gives CDR1 SGHTS, CDR2 YDEGEE. The ends lost 6 bases at V and 7 bases at J; junction bases unmatched: 7. The CDR3 totals 14 residues.

The rearrangement uses TRBV20-1 and TRBJ2-1; D call uncertain. Deletions cut 5 bases from V and 9 bases from J, with 8 bases between. Germline CDR1 DFQATT, CDR2 SNEGSKA (reference sequence). The CDR3 sequence is 10 residues long. CDR3 bases: TGCAGTGCTGGTGTGGCTGAGCAGTTCTTC. Its translation: CSAGVAEQFF.

The rearrangement uses TRBV2 and TRBJ1-5; possible D gene TRBD1, 5 bases. Looked up from germline, CDR1 is SNHLY and CDR2 is FYNNEI. V lost 3 bases and J 7 bases, leaving 16 bases between the germline ends. The CDR3 sequence is 15 residues long. The CDR3 DNA follows: TGTGCCAGCAGTGATGGCAGGGTTTCCGGGCAGCCCCAGCATTTT. It translates to CASSDGRVSGQPQHF.

V is TRBV7-9 and J is TRBJ2-1, with 10 bases aligning to TRBD2. The junction had 0 bases not matched to a gene; V was cut back by 2 bases and J by 2 bases. Per germline, CDR1 SEHNR and CDR2 FQNEAQ (reference sequence). This CDR3 is 15 amino acids long. The DNA for the CDR3 is TGTGCCAGCAGCTTACTAGCGGGGGCCTACAATGAGCAGTTCTTC. This translates into CASSLLAGAYNEQFF.

The V gene is TRBV18, the J gene TRBJ1-2; D not certain. Germline V gives CDR1 KGHSH, CDR2 LQKENI. This CDR3 has 14 amino acids. V lost 2 bases, J lost 2 bases, and 9 bases lay in between. CDR3 DNA sequence: TGTGCCAGCTCACCAAATACGGAGAACTATGGCTACACCTTC. Translation: CASSPNTENYGYTF.

This rearrangement joins TRBV5-4 to TRBJ1-4; D is uncertain. Deletions cut 0 bases from V and 5 bases from J, with 14 bases between. This CDR3 contains 16 residues. CDR1 and CDR2 from the germline V gene are SGHNT and YYREEE (reference sequence). CDR3: CASSLEMTTLNEKLFF. CDR3 nucleotides: TGTGCCAGCAGCTTGGAGATGACTACCCTCAATGAAAAACTGTTTTTT.

This sequence joins TRBV9 and TRBJ1-1, with 8 bases that match TRBD1. Per germline, CDR1 SGDLS and CDR2 YYNGEE. J gave up 8 bases and V 0 bases, and 9 bases lay outside the gene matches. The CDR3 sequence is 15 residues long. Written as DNA, the CDR3 is TGTGCCAGCAGCGTAGTTACAGGGGGGCGTGGAGAAGCTTTCTTT. Its translation: CASSVVTGGRGEAFF.

J is TRBJ2-2 and V is TRBV2; D possibly corresponds to TRBD2 (5 bases). CDR3 length: 17 amino acids. Deletions cut 6 bases from V and 6 bases from J, with 23 bases between. Germline values: CDR1 SNHLY, CDR2 FYNNEI. CDR3 residues: CASSSRRGRTHAGELFF. The CDR3 nucleotides read TGTGCCAGCAGCTCCAGGCGAGGGCGAACCCACGCCGGGGAGCTGTTTTTT. Combining the CDR3 with reference TRBV2 and TRBJ2-2 gives the whole variable domain EPEVTQTPSHQVTQMGQEVILRCVPISNHLYFYWYRQILGQKVEFLVSFYNNEISEKSEIFDDQFSVERPDGSNFTLKIRSTKLEDSAMYFCASSSRRGRTHAGELFFGEGSRLTVL.

There are a few counts of this clone. This rearrangement joins TRBV6-1 to TRBJ1-5; no clear D. Trimming pared 3 bases from V and 9 bases from J, leaving 12 bases between. Per germline, CDR1 MNHNS and CDR2 SASEGT. This CDR3 is built from 13 residues. CDR3 coding DNA: TGTGCCAGCAGTGAGACGAGGCAATCGCCCCAGCATTTT. Amino acids: CASSETRQSPQHF.

The chain links TRBV4-2 to TRBJ2-1; 12 nucleotides line up with TRBD2. V gave up 0 bases and J gave up 7 bases; unmatched junction bases: 7. This CDR3 is built from 17 residues. CDR1 is LGHNA, CDR2 YNFKEQ, per germline. CDR3 residues: CASSQDSASGGGNEQFF. DNA of the CDR3: TGTGCCAGCAGCCAAGATTCGGCTAGCGGGGGGGGTAATGAGCAGTTCTTC.

This clone was recorded only once. The chain couples TRBV7-2 to TRBJ1-1, with D uncertain. The CDR3 has 15 residues. The germline V gene encodes CDR1 SGHTA and CDR2 FQGNSA. With 1 base removed from V and 1 base from J, the gap between germline ends came to 10 bases. The CDR3 loop is CASSLVLRGNTEAFF. The DNA for the CDR3 is TGTGCCAGCAGCTTAGTATTGCGGGGGAACACTGAAGCTTTCTTT. The entire variable domain, with the rest obtained from reference TRBV7-2 and TRBJ1-1, is as follows: GAGVSQSPSNKVTEKGKDVELRCDPISGHTALYWYRQSLGQGLEFLIYFQGNSAPDKSGLPSDRFSAERTGGSVSTLTIQRTQQEDSAVYLCASSLVLRGNTEAFFGQGTRLTVV.

V is TRBV2 and J is TRBJ2-7; D unresolved. The CDR3 loop spans 15 amino acids. Germline CDR1 SNHLY, CDR2 FYNNEI. V dropped 7 bases and J dropped 3 bases, with 19 bases sitting between them. The DNA of the CDR3 is TGTGCCAGCAAAAAGTCCCAGCTGGAGAACTACGAGCAGTACTTC. This gives the protein CASKKSQLENYEQYF.

This clone was observed once. The V and J genes are TRBV6-5 and TRBJ2-1, with D perhaps matching TRBD2 (6 bases). This CDR3 is 14 amino acids long. V was trimmed by 0 bases and J by 6 bases, leaving 9 bases between them. The germline gives CDR1 MNHEY, CDR2 SVGAGI. CDR3 loop: CASSYSRDSNEQFF. In DNA, the CDR3 is TGTGCCAGCAGTTACTCGAGGGACTCCAATGAGCAGTTCTTC.